This TCR beta chain was identified during a study of CD8 T cells in ankylosing spondylitis. This CDR3 spans 14 amino acids. V was clipped by 4 bases and J by 0 bases, with 10 bases between them. TCRdb re-derived calls from the 5' RACE reads in MiXCR, one entry per CDR3 protein. The data show 200,000 to 300,000 distinct CDR3 sequences, around 25% seen once. This receptor was taken from a male donor with ankylosing spondylitis or in good health (not recorded which). The sequenced sample consisted of blood, either unsorted or a sorted T cell fraction (not recorded which). The chain joins TRBV12-3 or TRBV12-4 to TRBJ2-7; maybe TRBD2 (5 bases). The CDR3 region is CASSSGLASYEQYF. The CDR3 nucleotides read TGTGCCAGCAGTTCTGGGCTAGCCTCCTACGAGCAGTACTTC.